This is a list of T cell receptor beta chains from one sample in a study of blood T cell repertoires in COVID-19. Data came from immunoSEQ multiplex PCR; TCRdb stores just in-frame clones and leaves some out. The data hold 35,000 to 40,000 clones, with 70% to 90% observed a single time. Specimen: peripheral blood. These receptors were obtained from a man between 60 and 70 years old with COVID-19, enrolled during active disease. Each CDR3 is given with its conserved first and last residue. D genes are given only for firm matches. Size is omitted from some rows. Given values are once, few, many or a class for expanded clones.

CASSEPTSGRRETQYF,TGTGCCAGCAGCGAACCGACTAGCGGGAGAAGAGAGACCCAGTACTTC,TRBV7-2,-,TRBD2,TRBJ2-5
CASRAGGPNEKLFF,TGTGCCAGCAGGGCGGGGGGGCCTAATGAAAAACTGTTTTTT,TRBV28,-,-,TRBJ1-4
CASSPYGTGNTEAFF,TGTGCCAGCAGCCCCTACGGGACAGGAAACACTGAAGCTTTCTTT,TRBV5-4,once,TRBD1,TRBJ1-1
CASSPTAGSNQPQHF,TGTGCCAGCAGTCCAACAGCGGGCTCCAATCAGCCCCAGCATTTT,TRBV27,-,-,TRBJ1-5
CASSLARDYYGYTF,TGTGCCAGCAGTTTAGCCAGGGACTACTATGGCTACACCTTC,TRBV28,-,-,TRBJ1-2
CASFPRRVPLNTEAFF,TGTGCCAGCTTCCCCCGCAGGGTTCCGCTGAACACTGAAGCTTTCTTT,TRBV7-9,-,-,TRBJ1-1
CASRETTGGSYNEQFF,TGTGCCAGCAGAGAAACCACAGGGGGCTCCTACAATGAGCAGTTCTTC,TRBV6-1,-,TRBD1,TRBJ2-1
CASSKQNQPQHF,TGTGCCAGCAGTAAACAGAATCAGCCCCAGCATTTT,TRBV6-5,-,-,TRBJ1-5
CSVDPVLGGGPDTQYF,TGCAGCGTTGACCCGGTTTTAGGGGGAGGGCCGGATACGCAGTATTTT,TRBV29-1,-,-,TRBJ2-3
CASGRQGLEQYF,TGTGCCAGCGGGAGGCAGGGTTTAGAGCAGTACTTC,TRBV28,-,-,TRBJ2-7
CASSGWDRGVYEQYF,TGCGCCAGCAGTGGCTGGGACAGGGGGGTCTACGAGCAGTACTTC,TRBV10-2,-,TRBD1,TRBJ2-7
CACHRGSSEAFF,TGTGCCTGCCACAGGGGATCAAGCGAAGCTTTCTTT,TRBV30,few,TRBD1,TRBJ1-1
CASSPGSRETAKNIQYF,TGTGCCAGCTCACCAGGGTCGCGGGAGACTGCCAAAAACATTCAGTACTTC,TRBV18,once,TRBD2,TRBJ2-4
CASSLPGEGRGYGYTF,TGTGCCAGCAGTTTGCCGGGGGAGGGGAGAGGCTATGGCTACACCTTC,TRBV28,-,-,TRBJ1-2
CATKAGENTGELFF,TGTGCCACCAAGGCGGGAGAAAACACCGGGGAGCTGTTTTTT,TRBV24-1,-,TRBD2,TRBJ2-2
CASSLSTELNYGYTF,TGTGCCAGCAGTTTATCCACAGAGCTAAACTATGGCTACACCTTC,TRBV28,-,-,TRBJ1-2
CASSPPSNEQFF,TGTGCCAGCAGCCCCCCGTCCAATGAGCAGTTCTTC,TRBV7-8,-,-,TRBJ2-1
CASSFLAGGPSEQFF,TGCGCCAGCAGCTTTCTAGCGGGAGGGCCAAGTGAGCAGTTCTTC,TRBV5-1,-,TRBD2,TRBJ2-1
CASSQGARGAFF,TGTGCCAGCAGCCAAGGGGCACGTGGGGCTTTCTTT,TRBV3-1/TRBV3-2,few,-,TRBJ1-1
CASSPRVGTSGLGEQYF,TGTGCCAGCAGCCCGAGGGTTGGGACTAGCGGCCTGGGCGAGCAGTACTTC,TRBV9,few,TRBD2,TRBJ2-7
CASSRYREQETQYF,TGTGCCAGCAGCCGTTACCGGGAGCAAGAGACCCAGTACTTC,TRBV28,-,-,TRBJ2-5
CASSTSGRDGELFF,TGTGCCAGCAGCACTAGCGGGAGGGACGGGGAGCTGTTTTTT,TRBV11-3,-,TRBD2,TRBJ2-2
CASSVAQTSGNEQFF,TGTGCCAGCAGCGTAGCCCAGACTAGCGGGAATGAGCAGTTCTTC,TRBV9,once,TRBD2,TRBJ2-1
CASSQRGGAVDYEQYF,TGCGCCAGCAGCCAGCGGGGAGGCGCAGTGGACTACGAGCAGTACTTC,TRBV4-1,-,-,TRBJ2-7
CASSIIAGQGRYEQYF,TGTGCCAGTAGTATCATAGCAGGACAGGGGAGGTACGAGCAGTACTTC,TRBV19,-,TRBD1,TRBJ2-7
CASSSQGAVAGNTIYF,TGTGCCAGCAGCTCCCAGGGGGCGGTTGCTGGAAACACCATATATTTT,TRBV7-8,few,TRBD1,TRBJ1-3
CASSLPESGVGTEAFF,TGTGCCAGCAGCTTACCGGAGTCAGGGGTTGGGACTGAAGCTTTCTTT,TRBV11-1,-,-,TRBJ1-1
CASSPDGQNNRGYTF,TGTGCCAGCTCACCTGACGGACAGAATAATCGGGGCTACACCTTC,TRBV18,-,-,TRBJ1-2
CASSLDRGAFF,TGTGCCAGCAGCTTGGACAGGGGAGCTTTCTTT,TRBV7-2,once,TRBD1,TRBJ1-1
CASAGGPVAYNEQFF,TGTGCCAGCGCGGGAGGGCCGGTGGCCTACAATGAGCAGTTCTTC,TRBV6-5,-,TRBD2,TRBJ2-1
CAISGRDGVTETQYF,TGTGCCATCAGTGGGCGGGACGGAGTAACAGAGACCCAGTACTTC,TRBV10-3,once,-,TRBJ2-5